The present entry profiles one TCR beta chain with its context. Its antigen is currently unknown. The data stem from a study of cytomegalovirus exposure and HLA in healthy donors. Turning to the study itself: Genetic ancestry analysis placed 81% of the 400 or so donors that were genotyped in the Caucasian-associated cluster.

The PCR had 60 Vbeta and 13 Jbeta primers. Sequenced by immunoSEQ multiplex PCR; TCRdb stores in-frame clones only, minus some. The top ten hold about 7.5% of the sample, which has 100,000 to 120,000 clones, over 65% seen once. V was clipped by 0 bases and J by 5 bases, with 13 bases between them. In germline, CDR1 is GTSNPN, CDR2 SVGIG (reference sequence). CDR3 length equals 14 residues. Overall study results and limits: A list of about 160 TCR beta chains associated with cytomegalovirus was given. Earlier analysis yielded a pattern in which most TCR beta V segments were productive about 90% or about 30% of the time. When a later analysis compared HLA-associated TCR beta chains with equally common others, the HLA-associated chains turned out to be more clonally expanded and to have lower generation probabilities.

The TCR originated in a man between 40 and 49 years old in good health and CMV-seropositive. The chain carries TRBV30 and TRBJ1-1; perhaps TRBD1 as D (5 bases). Sequenced: PBMCs. CDR3 in amino acids: CAWSVAGRETEAFF. The CDR3 DNA sequence: TGTGCCTGGAGTGTGGCAGGGAGGGAGACTGAAGCTTTCTTT.